The T cell receptor (beta chain) under discussion was sequenced for a study of regulatory T cells in long-lasting Graves disease. About this clonotype: Its antigen is undetermined.

The time point was: newly diagnosed GD, antithyroid drugs for less than 3 months. Making the TCR library involved RNA that had been extracted from PBMCs. An approximately 9-milliliter sample of peripheral blood was drawn into EDTA tubes. For TCR beta, libraries came from iRepertoire HTBI primers and Arm-PCR of CDR3 regions. One entry per CDR3 protein results from TCRdb running MiXCR on the multiplex PCR reads. Seen here are 250,000 to 400,000 distinct CDR3 sequences, more than 15% observed once, and the top ten hold about 38%. Findings of the study overall: Public clonotype sharing was higher in persistent than newly diagnosed patients. Persistent disease preferred TRBV28, TRBJ1-2 and TRBJ2-5; new disease, TRBV20-1 and TRBJ2-1.

V lost 4 bases, J lost 6 bases, and 18 bases stayed unmatched. CDR1 WNHNN and CDR2 SYGVQD come from the germline V gene (reference sequence). The CDR3 totals 18 residues. Sequencing used peripheral blood mononuclear cells (PBMCs), obtained at new diagnosis, from a patient treated with antithyroid drugs. This chain links TRBV10-1 with TRBJ2-3, with 8 bases lining up with TRBD2. This sequence was found in a female donor with Graves disease. Written as DNA, the CDR3 is TGCGCCAGCAGTGGGGGAACGGCAGGACTAGCCCTATTGGATACGCAGTATTTT. Residues: CASSGGTAGLALLDTQYF.